Each of the 18 T cell receptor beta chains below was sequenced from the same sample in a study of molecular identifiers for immune sequencing clone quantification. TCRdb re-called the PCR reads through MiXCR, storing one row per CDR3 protein. The sample contains some 580,000 distinct CDR3 sequences, 25% of which appear only once. Sequencing input: naive CD8+ T cells from blood, with Jurkat cell RNA spiked in. Subset in this sample: FACS-sorted CD8+CD4-CCR7+CD45RA+ naive T cells. Receptor source: a human donor in good health. Some libraries in this study had Jurkat cell RNA spiked in.

Comment on this clonotype: With a much larger clone just one base away, this may be a read error. The chain employs TRBV7-9 and TRBJ2-2, with 9 bases matching TRBD1. Germline-derived CDR1 and CDR2 are SEHNR and FQNEAQ (reference sequence). J was trimmed by 6 bases and V by 5 bases; bases with no gene match: 13. The CDR3 is made up of 17 amino acids. The CDR3 spells CASSPLSGTGLPGELFF. The CDR3 DNA is TGTGCCAGCAGCCCCCTGAGCGGGACAGGGCTCCCCGGGGAGCTGTTTTTT. Together with reference TRBV7-9 and TRBJ2-2, the CDR3 gives the full variable domain: DTGVSQNPRHKITKRGQNVTFRCDPISEHNRLYWYRQTLGQGPEFLTYFQNEAQLEKSRLLSDRFSAERPKGSFSTLEIQRTEQGDSAMYLCASSPLSGTGLPGELFFGEGSRLTVL.

V usage is TRBV4-3 and J usage is TRBJ1-3; D uncertain. CDR1 LGHNA and CDR2 YSLEER come from the germline V gene. This CDR3 region has 15 residues. Trimming removed 4 bases from V and 0 bases from J, with 10 bases in between. The CDR3 sequence: CASSRGKSSGNTIYF. The CDR3 region has the DNA TGCGCCAGCAGCCGAGGGAAAAGCTCTGGAAACACCATATATTTT.

As to this clonotype: A much larger clone differs from this one at a single base, so this may be a read error. The V call is TRBV5-3, the J call TRBJ2-7; D remains unclear. TRBV5-3 is reported as an ORF; its role is uncertain. The CDR3 is made up of 15 amino acids. DNA for the CDR3: TGTGCCAGCAGCTTGGCATGGCCGAGCTCCTACGAGCAGTACTTC. This gives the protein CASSLAWPSSYEQYF.

This clonotype has at least ten counts. The chain couples TRBV30 to TRBJ2-3; D uncertain. The CDR3 has 12 residues. Per the germline V gene, CDR1 is GTSNPN and CDR2 is SVGIG (reference sequence). Trimming pared 3 bases from V and 7 bases from J, leaving 11 bases between. The CDR3 is CAWSLDAYTQYF. Written as DNA, the CDR3 is TGTGCCTGGAGCTTAGATGCTTATACGCAGTATTTT. The full variable domain, its missing parts supplied by reference TRBV30 and TRBJ2-3, is SQTIHQWPATLVQPVGSPLSLECTVEGTSNPNLYWYRQAAGRGLQLLFYSVGIGQISSEVPQNLSASRPQDRQFILSSKKLLLSDSGFYLCAWSLDAYTQYFGPGTRLTVL.

As regards this clonotype: A much larger clone differs from this one at a single base, so this may be a read error. This rearrangement joins TRBV28 to TRBJ1-1; D remains ambiguous. This CDR3 region has 16 residues. The germline V gene has CDR1 MDHEN and CDR2 SYDVKM. The CDR3 loop reads CANSLLWPGVSTEAFF. The CDR3 DNA follows: TGTGCCAACAGTCTCCTCTGGCCCGGGGTGAGCACTGAAGCTTTCTTT.

The rearrangement links TRBV30 to TRBJ2-3; the match to TRBD2 covers 8 bases. V was clipped by 6 bases and J by 0 bases; unmatched bases: 8. There are 15 residues in the CDR3. Germline V gene sequence: CDR1 GTSNPN, CDR2 SVGIG (reference sequence). DNA for the CDR3: TGTGCCTGTTCACTAGCGGTACATAGCACAGATACGCAGTATTTT. Protein: CACSLAVHSTDTQYF. The full variable domain, rest sourced from reference TRBV30 and TRBJ2-3, is SQTIHQWPATLVQPVGSPLSLECTVEGTSNPNLYWYRQAAGRGLQLLFYSVGIGQISSEVPQNLSASRPQDRQFILSSKKLLLSDSGFYLCACSLAVHSTDTQYFGPGTRLTVL.

With respect to this clonotype: This may be a read error, as it is one base from a much larger clone. V and J are TRBV5-1 and TRBJ2-7; TRBD1 agrees at 8 bases. The CDR3 length is 14 residues. The germline CDR1 and CDR2 sequences are SGHRS and YFSETQ. CDR3 sequence reads: CASSSRTGPYEQSF. The CDR3 nucleotides are TGCGCCAGCAGCTCCCGGACAGGGCCCTACGAGCAGTCCTTC.

This clonotype was counted many times. The chain joins TRBV6-2 or TRBV6-3 to TRBJ1-1; tentatively, D is TRBD1 (5 bases). Germline V gives CDR1 MNHEY, CDR2 SVGEGT. V lost 2 bases and J lost 5, with 12 bases in between. The CDR3 totals 14 residues. The CDR3 DNA sequence: TGTGCCAGCAGTTACGCCAGGGTGGGTACTGAAGCTTTCTTT. It specifies CASSYARVGTEAFF.

This clonotype was seen many times. The genes are TRBV27 and TRBJ2-2; D is possibly TRBD1 (5 bases). V was cut by 5 bases and J by 4 bases, with 17 bases left in between. The CDR3 loop spans 16 amino acids. Germline values: CDR1 MNHEY, CDR2 SMNVEV (reference sequence). The CDR3 coding sequence is TGTGCCAGCAGTCCCACTACGGGCAGGGTCACCGGGGAGCTGTTTTTT. Translated, it gives CASSPTTGRVTGELFF.

The chain uses TRBV6-5 and TRBJ2-1; no reliable D call. The germline V gene has CDR1 MNHEY and CDR2 SVGAGI. This CDR3 region has 13 residues. V lost 6 bases to trimming and J lost 10 bases, with 16 bases between them. The CDR3 nucleotides read TGTGCCAGCAGCCCAACGCCGCAGGTGGAGCAGTTCTTC. The encoded protein is CASSPTPQVEQFF.

This clonotype was detected many times. This sequence joins TRBV5-1 and TRBJ2-7; possibly TRBD1 or TRBD2 for D (5 bases each). CDR1 is SGHRS, CDR2 YFSETQ, per germline. The V gene lost 7 bases and the J gene lost 6 bases, with 26 bases spanning the gap. This CDR3 comprises 16 residues. CDR3 sequence (DNA): TGCGCCAGCGGACATTCCGAGTCTAGCTCTACGATCGAGCAGTACTTC. Encoded protein: CASGHSESSSTIEQYF.

This clonotype has a count of ten or more. The V and J genes are TRBV9 and TRBJ2-2, with unresolved D. Germline V CDR1 and CDR2: SGDLS, YYNGEE. Trimming shortened V by 1 base and J by 5 bases, and 3 bases separated the two germline ends. The CDR3 has 12 amino acids. CDR3 protein: CASSVTTGELFF. The CDR3 nucleotides are TGTGCCAGCAGCGTAACGACCGGGGAGCTGTTTTTT.

Regarding this clonotype: Germline and junction disagree at one end, which may indicate a read error. The V and J genes are TRBV28 and TRBJ2-5; TRBD2 agrees at 10 bases. Germline V gene sequence: CDR1 MDHEN, CDR2 SYDVKM. This CDR3 is 18 amino acids long. The CDR3: CACRFRLAGGSLGETQYF. DNA for the CDR3: TGTGCCTGCAGGTTCCGATTAGCGGGAGGTTCTCTTGGTGAGACCCAGTACTTC. Supplemented by reference TRBV28 and TRBJ2-5, the full variable domain reads DVKVTQSSRYLVKRTGEKVFLECVQDMDHENMFWYRQDPGLGLRLIYFSYDVKMKEKGDIPEGYSVSREKKERFSLILESASTNQTSMYLCACRFRLAGGSLGETQYFGPGTRLLVL.

The sample holds many counts of this clonotype. The gene calls are TRBV11-2 and TRBJ1-1; TRBD1 is a possible D gene (5 bases). The CDR3 spans 13 residues. Trimming stripped 5 bases from V and 3 bases from J, with 10 bases between. CDR1 is SGHAT and CDR2 is FQNNGV in the germline V gene. DNA of the CDR3: TGTGCCAGCAGCCCGAGGGGTTACACTGAAGCTTTCTTT. Encoded protein: CASSPRGYTEAFF. Drawing the rest from reference TRBV11-2 and TRBJ1-1, the complete variable domain is EAGVAQSPRYKIIEKRQSVAFWCNPISGHATLYWYQQILGQGPKLLIQFQNNGVVDDSQLPKDRFSAERLKGVDSTLKIQPAKLEDSAVYLCASSPRGYTEAFFGQGTRLTVV.

This clonotype occurred many times. The chain combines TRBV10-2 with TRBJ1-2; D is undetermined. CDR1 is WSHSY, CDR2 SAAADI, per germline. The CDR3 consists of 13 residues. V dropped 3 bases and J dropped 4 bases, with 9 bases sitting between them. This CDR3 reads CASSESVPYGYTF. The CDR3 coding sequence is TGCGCCAGCAGTGAATCAGTGCCCTATGGCTACACCTTC.

V gene TRBV28 combines with J gene TRBJ2-5; 10 bases align to TRBD2. In germline, CDR1 is MDHEN, CDR2 SYDVKM. The V segment lost 6 bases and the J segment 1 base; nucleotides outside the gene matches: 5. The CDR3 is 15 residues long. CDR3 amino acids: CASSLLAGAQETQYF. CDR3 sequence (DNA): TGTGCCAGCAGCCTCCTAGCGGGAGCCCAAGAGACCCAGTACTTC.

The V gene is TRBV6-1, the J gene TRBJ2-3; TRBD1 might be the D (6 bases). The J call may be in error: the DNA end matches TRBJ1-5 better. This CDR3 region has 15 residues. Germline V gives CDR1 MNHNS, CDR2 SASEGT. CDR3 sequence reads: CASRHIGQSADTQHF. The CDR3 bases are TGTGCCAGCAGACATATCGGACAGAGCGCAGATACGCAGCATTTT.

This clonotype was observed many times. The chain carries TRBV7-9 and TRBJ1-3; D gene uncertain. Germline assignment: CDR1 SEHNR and CDR2 FQNEAQ (reference sequence). The CDR3 is 13 residues long. V was pared by 4 bases and J by 3 bases, with 7 bases between. The CDR3 nucleotides read TGTGCCAGCAGCTCCGTAAATGGAAACACCATATATTTT. Protein: CASSSVNGNTIYF.